This T cell receptor (beta chain) stems from a study of identical twins (dated by TCRdb to the mid-2010s). Background on the whole study: TCR alpha and beta repertoires from monozygotic twins, unrelated adults of various ages and cord blood were deep-sequenced to test whether fetal clonotypes persist. To rule out contamination, replicate twin experiments were performed at different times with different library preparation protocols.

Every donor was a healthy Caucasian. The researchers also sequenced three unrelated adults who were not twins: a male aged 18 to 30, a male aged 50 to 59, and a female aged 50 to 59. Miltenyi CD45RO+ enrichment and human naive T-cell isolation kits were used to isolate memory (CD45RO+) and naive T cells from PBMC. What the research found in general, with its limitations: Invariant T cells such as MAIT and iNKT could partly confound zero-insertion analyses, although diverse VJ usage argued against such confounding for most clonotypes. Abundant cord blood beta clonotypes carried fewer insertions; young adult naive repertoires showed a weaker similar trend, while memory repertoires showed none. Because the same donors could not be followed over many years, the conclusions relied on cross-sectional statistical analysis. In monozygotic twins, out-of-frame TCR alpha sharing was systematically underestimated by recombination models, although the models agreed with sharing between unrelated individuals. In beta out-of-frame sequences, excess twin sharing was weaker, because having fewer shared sequences lowered the signal-to-noise ratio. Compared with coincidental sharing between unrelated individuals, out-of-frame TCR alpha sequences shared between twins showed an excess of sequences with low generation probability.

The library was generated by 5' RACE. TCRdb shows the sequencer as Illumina HiSeq 2000. Template switching added a universal primer binding site, and the final cDNA carried a unique molecular identifier that allowed TCR cDNA molecules to be counted accurately. First-strand cDNA for TCR alpha and beta chains was synthesized from specific primers in the conserved constant-segment region. To control for contamination, every cDNA library was double barcoded, receiving both a SMART-Mk sample barcode and Illumina barcodes. Two successive PCR steps introduced TruSeq adapter sequences along with Illumina sample barcodes. The Illumina HiSeq platform was used with custom primers to sequence TCR alpha and beta cDNA libraries. The paper's data handling went like this. MiGEC was used to process raw reads and extract unique molecular identifiers, and MiXCR was used to find CDR3 positions. For each individual, recombination models were inferred using an EM algorithm with the repgenHMM and IGoR tools. Shared clonotypes were analyzed with the tcR package in R, and sharing was normalized by the product of cloneset sizes. Out-of-frame nonproductive sequences were analyzed to study raw recombination free of thymic and clonal selection effects. Through fastp at Q25 and MiXCR, TCRdb rebuilt clones from the public reads, retaining in-frame beta chains. Identical CDR3 protein sequences are pooled into one entry, listed with their most common genes and DNA. The V and J calls and clone size are TCRdb's, not the authors'. A total of roughly 690,000 distinct CDR3 sequences appear in this sample, 6.1% of them only once. The ten largest clones take up under 2% of the sample.

The CDR3, cysteine through phenylalanine, is 14 amino acids long. Here the CDR3 DNA is all that survives: 42 bases in frame from base 1. After removal of 2 bases from V and 6 bases from J, the junction retains 6 bases not matched to a gene. As regards this clonotype: Its antigen is unknown. Base qualities are missing; no much larger clone stands one base away.

The sample taken for sequencing was naive T cells sorted from blood. Taken with the paper, the label for cell subset or site translates to: cells isolated with a human naive T-cell isolation kit. This receptor was obtained from a man between 18 and 35 years old in good health. The chain is assembled from TRBV12-3 or TRBV12-4 and TRBJ2-7, with 8 bases matching TRBD2. Here is the DNA: TGTGCCAGCAGTTTAAGGACTAGCCCGGGCGAGCAGTACTTC. This encodes CASSLRTSPGEQYF.